The T cell receptor beta chain described here comes from a study of circulating and synovial CD4+ cells in juvenile arthritis (dated by TCRdb to the mid-2010s). The study in broad terms: Within each patient, the study compared the TCRbeta CDR3 repertoires of three groups: circulating HLA-DR+ CD4 T cells, bulk blood CD4 T cells, and synovial CD4 T cells. Repertoire sequencing aimed to confirm that a circulating synovial-like CD4 T cell subset was enriched in synovial clonotypes.

Libraries came from the immunoSEQ multiplex PCR assay. TCRbeta CDR3 sequencing was carried out by an external provider as a commercial service. The study's own analysis went as follows. Productive nucleotide sequences and amino acid sequences obtained through in silico translation were used in the analyses. Diversity was measured with Renyi entropy across alpha values, using the median of 200 repeated subsamples to equalise sample size. For clustering, the distance between each pair of repertoires was computed as one minus the Chao-modified Jaccard index, which corrected for under-sampling. Frequency-weighted overlap with synovial clonotypes was calculated over 200 sample sizes with 200 draws without replacement at each size, and the overlap was reported at the size of the smaller sample. This is the immuneACCESS table as TCRdb keeps it, with only in-frame sequences that have V and J called. A part of the clones is gone; compared with another copy, unresolved V genes explain less than half, and the rest is unexplained. The V and J calls and the clone size are those of that table, but D and trimming were determined from the DNA. This sample gives over 11,000 clones in total; over 80% of them show up just once. The ten largest clones add up to 3% to 4% of the sample.

Regarding this clone: No antigen is known for it. The record has no base qualities; no much larger clone is one base away.

The sequenced samples came from patients who had active juvenile idiopathic arthritis. Cells were sorted right after thawing, and dead cells were excluded with Live/Dead Fixable Near-IR Stain. For this chain, trimming is 4 bases at the V end and 6 bases at the J end, and the number of junction bases without a gene match is 10. Including the terminal cysteine and phenylalanine, the CDR3 comprises 15 residues. Kept here is only the CDR3 DNA, which spans 45 bases and is read in frame from base 1. Looking up the germline V gene yields CDR1 SGHVS and CDR2 FNYEAQ. The paper's findings and limits, for the study overall: Because overlap with synovium was found to increase with sequencing depth, the full repertoire overlap was likely underestimated by the measured shared-clonotype fractions. Lower diversity was observed in synovial and circulating pathogenic-like lymphocyte repertoires than in bulk blood CD4 repertoires, and some CPL samples were found to be as oligoclonal as synovium. Circulating pathogenic-like lymphocytes were found to cluster with synovial T cells, and a substantially higher fraction of CDR3 sequences was shared with synovium by circulating pathogenic-like lymphocytes than by bulk blood. No difference between circulating pathogenic-like lymphocytes and bulk blood T cells was detected by traditional Vbeta family usage analysis. CPL and bulk blood CD4 samples differed in T cell genome counts by at least an order of magnitude, so sample-size effects were addressed.

This sequence originates from a human patient with juvenile idiopathic arthritis. Some clones in this sample may be carry-over from other donors' samples. Recombination connected TRBV7-6 to TRBJ1-2, with 8 bases in between that match TRBD1. The material sequenced was CD4+ T cells from synovial fluid. At the DNA level, the sequence is TGTGCCAGCAGCTCCGGACAGGGTTTAGGGAATGGCTACACCTTC. Translated, it gives CASSSGQGLGNGYTF.